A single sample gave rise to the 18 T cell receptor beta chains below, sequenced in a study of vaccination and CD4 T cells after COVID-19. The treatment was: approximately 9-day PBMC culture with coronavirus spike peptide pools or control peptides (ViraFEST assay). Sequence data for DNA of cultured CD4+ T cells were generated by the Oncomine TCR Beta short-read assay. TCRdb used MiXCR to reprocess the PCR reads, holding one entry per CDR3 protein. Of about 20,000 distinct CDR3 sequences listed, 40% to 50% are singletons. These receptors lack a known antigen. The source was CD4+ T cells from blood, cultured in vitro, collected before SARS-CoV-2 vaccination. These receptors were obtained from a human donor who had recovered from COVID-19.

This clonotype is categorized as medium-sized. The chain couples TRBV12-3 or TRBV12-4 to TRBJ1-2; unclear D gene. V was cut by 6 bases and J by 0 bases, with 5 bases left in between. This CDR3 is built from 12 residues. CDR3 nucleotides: TGTGCCAGCAGCGGAGCTAACTATGGCTACACCTTC. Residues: CASSGANYGYTF.

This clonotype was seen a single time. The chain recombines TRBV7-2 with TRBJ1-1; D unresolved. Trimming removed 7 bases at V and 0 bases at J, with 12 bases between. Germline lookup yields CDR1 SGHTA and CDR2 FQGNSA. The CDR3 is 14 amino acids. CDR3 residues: CASMESNMNTEAFF. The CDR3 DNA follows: TGTGCCAGCATGGAGTCCAATATGAACACTGAAGCTTTCTTT. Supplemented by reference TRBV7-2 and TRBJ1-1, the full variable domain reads GAGVSQSPSNKVTEKGKDVELRCDPISGHTALYWYRQSLGQGLEFLIYFQGNSAPDKSGLPSDRFSAERTGGSVSTLTIQRTQQEDSAVYLCASMESNMNTEAFFGQGTRLTVV.

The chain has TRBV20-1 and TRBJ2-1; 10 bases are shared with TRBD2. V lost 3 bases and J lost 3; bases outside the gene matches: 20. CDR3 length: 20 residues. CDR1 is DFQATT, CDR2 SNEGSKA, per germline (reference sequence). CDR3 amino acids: CSARGGGLAGALGRYNEQFF. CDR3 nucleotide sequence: TGCAGTGCTAGGGGTGGTGGGCTAGCGGGAGCTCTAGGACGCTACAATGAGCAGTTCTTC.

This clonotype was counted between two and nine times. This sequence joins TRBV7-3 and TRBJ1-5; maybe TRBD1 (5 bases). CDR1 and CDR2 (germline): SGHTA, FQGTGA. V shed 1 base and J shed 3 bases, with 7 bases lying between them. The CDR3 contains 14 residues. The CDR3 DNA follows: TGTGCCAGCAGCTTAAGACAGTACAATCAGCCCCAGCATTTT. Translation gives CASSLRQYNQPQHF.

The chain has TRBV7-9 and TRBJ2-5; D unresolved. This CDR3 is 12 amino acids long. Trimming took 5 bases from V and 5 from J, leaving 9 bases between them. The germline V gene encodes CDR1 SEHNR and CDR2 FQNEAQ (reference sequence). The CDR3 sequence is CASSPLQETQYF. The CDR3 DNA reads TGTGCCAGCAGCCCCCTACAGGAGACCCAGTACTTC. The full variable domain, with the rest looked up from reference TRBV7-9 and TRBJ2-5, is DTGVSQNPRHKITKRGQNVTFRCDPISEHNRLYWYRQTLGQGPEFLTYFQNEAQLEKSRLLSDRFSAERPKGSFSTLEIQRTEQGDSAMYLCASSPLQETQYFGPGTRLLVL.

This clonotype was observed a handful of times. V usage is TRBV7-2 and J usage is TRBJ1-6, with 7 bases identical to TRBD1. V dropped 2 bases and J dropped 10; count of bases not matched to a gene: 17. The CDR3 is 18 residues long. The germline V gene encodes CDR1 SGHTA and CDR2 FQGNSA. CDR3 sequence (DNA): TGTGCCAGCAGCTTATTGTCTAGAGGTGGGCAGGGGGGATCACCCCTCCACTTT. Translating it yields CASSLLSRGGQGGSPLHF.

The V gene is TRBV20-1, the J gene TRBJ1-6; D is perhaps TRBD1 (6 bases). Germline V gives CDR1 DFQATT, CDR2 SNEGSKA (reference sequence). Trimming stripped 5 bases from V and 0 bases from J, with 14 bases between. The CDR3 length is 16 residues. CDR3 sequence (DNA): TGCAGTGCTGGGGTGGACAGACACTCCTATAATTCACCCCTCCACTTT. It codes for CSAGVDRHSYNSPLHF.

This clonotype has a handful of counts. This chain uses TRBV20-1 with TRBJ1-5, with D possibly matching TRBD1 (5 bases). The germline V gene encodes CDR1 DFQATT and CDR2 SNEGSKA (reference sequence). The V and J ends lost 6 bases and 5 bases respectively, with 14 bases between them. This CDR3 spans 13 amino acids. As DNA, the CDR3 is TGCAGTGCGCAGGACCGGGACGATCAGCCCCAGCATTTT. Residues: CSAQDRDDQPQHF.

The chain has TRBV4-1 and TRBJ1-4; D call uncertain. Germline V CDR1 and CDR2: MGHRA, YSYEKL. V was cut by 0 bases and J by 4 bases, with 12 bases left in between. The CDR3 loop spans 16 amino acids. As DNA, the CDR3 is TGCGCCAGCAGCCAAGATGTTTCACTGATTAATGAAAAACTGTTTTTT. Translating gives CASSQDVSLINEKLFF.

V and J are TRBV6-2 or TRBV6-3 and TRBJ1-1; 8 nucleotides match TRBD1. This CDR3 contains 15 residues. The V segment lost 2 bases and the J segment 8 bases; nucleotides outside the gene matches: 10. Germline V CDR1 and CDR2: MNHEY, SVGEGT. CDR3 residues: CASSYPSGGQREAFF. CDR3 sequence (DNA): TGTGCCAGCAGTTACCCGTCAGGGGGCCAGAGAGAAGCTTTCTTT.

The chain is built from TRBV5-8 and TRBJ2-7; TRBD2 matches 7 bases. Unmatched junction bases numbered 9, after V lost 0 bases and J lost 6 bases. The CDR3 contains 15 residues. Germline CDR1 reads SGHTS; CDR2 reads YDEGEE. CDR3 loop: CASSLARAGVSEQYF. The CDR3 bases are TGTGCCAGCAGCTTGGCCCGTGCGGGAGTTAGCGAGCAGTACTTC.

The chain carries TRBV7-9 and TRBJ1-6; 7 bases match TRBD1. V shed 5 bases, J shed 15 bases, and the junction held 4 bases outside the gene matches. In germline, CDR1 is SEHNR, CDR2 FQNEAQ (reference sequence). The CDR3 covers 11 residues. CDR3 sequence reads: CASSPGQDLHF. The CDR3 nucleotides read TGTGCCAGCAGCCCAGGACAGGACCTCCACTTT.

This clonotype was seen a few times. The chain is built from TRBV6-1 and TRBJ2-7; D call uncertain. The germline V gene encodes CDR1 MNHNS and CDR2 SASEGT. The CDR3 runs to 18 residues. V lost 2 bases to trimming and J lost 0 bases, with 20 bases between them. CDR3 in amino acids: CASSEILLRQLSSYEQYF. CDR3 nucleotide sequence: TGTGCCAGCAGTGAAATTCTTCTACGTCAGCTGAGCTCCTACGAGCAGTACTTC.

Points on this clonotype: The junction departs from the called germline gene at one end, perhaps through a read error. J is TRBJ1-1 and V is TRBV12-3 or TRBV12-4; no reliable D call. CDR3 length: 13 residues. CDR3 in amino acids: CASSLEMNTEAFF. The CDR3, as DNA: TGTGCCAGCAGCTTAGAAATGAACACTGAAGCTTTCTTT.

CDR3 in amino acids: CSAVGDRIDYGYTF. As DNA, the CDR3 is TGCAGTGCCGTAGGGGATCGAATTGACTATGGCTACACCTTC. V gene TRBV20-1 combines with J gene TRBJ1-2; tentative D call: TRBD1 (5 bases). Trimming stripped 6 bases from V and 3 bases from J, with 17 bases between. This CDR3 comprises 14 residues. The germline CDR1 and CDR2 sequences are DFQATT and SNEGSKA (reference sequence).

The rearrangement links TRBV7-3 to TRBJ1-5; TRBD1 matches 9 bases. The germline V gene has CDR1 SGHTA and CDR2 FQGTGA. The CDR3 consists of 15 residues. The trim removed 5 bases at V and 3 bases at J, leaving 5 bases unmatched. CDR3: CASSPGQGNNQPQHF. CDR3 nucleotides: TGTGCCAGCAGCCCGGGACAGGGAAACAATCAGCCCCAGCATTTT.

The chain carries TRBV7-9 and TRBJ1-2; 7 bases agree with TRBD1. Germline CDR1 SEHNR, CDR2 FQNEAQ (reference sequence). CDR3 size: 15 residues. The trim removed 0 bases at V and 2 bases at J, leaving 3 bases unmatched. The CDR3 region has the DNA TGTGCCAGCAGCTTAGCAGGGGGCGTCAACTATGGCTACACCTTC. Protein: CASSLAGGVNYGYTF.

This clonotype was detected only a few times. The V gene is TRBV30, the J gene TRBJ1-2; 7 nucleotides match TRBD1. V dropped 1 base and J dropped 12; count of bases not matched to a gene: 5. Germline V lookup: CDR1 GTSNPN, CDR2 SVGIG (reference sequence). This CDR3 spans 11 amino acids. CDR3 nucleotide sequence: TGTGCCTGGAGTGGACAGGGTGTTCACACCTTC. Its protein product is CAWSGQGVHTF.